The following is a T cell receptor beta chain sequence with its context. The specificity of this receptor is unknown. It has no much larger one-base neighbor in the sample; base qualities were not kept. From the germline V gene, CDR1 is SNHLY and CDR2 is FYNNEI. V is pared back by 8 bases and J by 6 bases, with 13 bases lying between the germline termini. CDR3 length: 12 amino acids, cysteine to phenylalanine. Left in the record is the CDR3 DNA by itself, 36 bases read in frame from the first base. This specimen belongs to a study of CD8+CD57+ T cells in acquired aplastic anemia (dated by TCRdb to 2016 to 2018). Context from the whole study: Extracted DNA from sorted CD4+ and CD8+ cells averaged around 3.3 ug, ranging from roughly 0.19 to 27.4 ug. Mean read counts for healthy donor samples were roughly 10 million for CD4+ cells and roughly 12 million for CD8+ cells.

Beyond this particular receptor, the publication reports: Although twenty-nine CD8+ CDR3 sequences were shared by patients and controls, these sequences appeared highly expressed in patients and within the immunodominant clones of patients. CD8+ Simpson's diversity did not differ significantly between patients and healthy controls (P=0.060).

Genomic DNA served as template for TCR beta VDJ combination and CDR3 sequence profiling. An Illumina HiSeq 2000 was the platform used for TCR repertoire sequencing. On the study's bioinformatics: Repertoire assessment relied on Simpson's diversity index, CDR3 size and DJ length profiles, and TRBV/TRBJ rearrangement plots. Whichever DNA sequence was most abundant in the deep sequencing data was defined as the immunodominant clone. CDR3 amino acid sequences were checked for sharing across subjects and were also compared against the VDJdb database and published repertoires. The public sequencing data were trimmed at Q25 with fastp and processed into clonotypes with MiXCR by TCRdb, which kept only in-frame beta chains. Each CDR3 protein appears once, grouped with its most common genes and DNA. Clone size and V and J calls follow TCRdb, not the original study. The sample profile shows some 190,000 distinct CDR3 sequences; 40% to 55% of them were found once. The leading ten clones occupy around 3% of the sample.

TCR repertoires of sorted CD4+ and CD8+ blood T cells from severe aplastic anemia patients and healthy subjects were deep-sequenced in the study. Ficoll-Paque density gradient centrifugation was used to isolate peripheral blood mononuclear cells. CD4+ and CD8+ T cells were sorted by FACS or magnetic beads before DNA extraction. The TCR was taken from a human donor in good health. Sequencing input: sorted CD4+, CD8+, or CD8+CD57+ T cells (not recorded which) from PBMCs. The chain was built from TRBV2 and TRBJ1-2; the D gene assignment is ambiguous. The CDR3 loop reads CASPPGSDGYTF. The nucleotide sequence reads TGTGCCAGCCCCCCCGGATCCGATGGCTACACCTTC.